A single sample is the source of the 32 T cell receptor beta chains below, sequenced in a study of cytomegalovirus exposure and HLA in healthy donors. PCR used 60 Vbeta primers and 13 Jbeta primers. TCRdb keeps only in-frame clones here, not all; method: immunoSEQ multiplex PCR. In the table there are about 130,000 clones, around 82% of which are singletons. The sample consisted of PBMCs. These receptors all come from a boy aged 5-17 years in good health and CMV-seronegative.

This sequence joins TRBV2 and TRBJ1-4, with D possibly being TRBD1 (5 bases). Germline CDR1 is SNHLY and CDR2 is FYNNEI. The CDR3 is 16 residues long. Trimming pared 2 bases from V and 8 bases from J, leaving 18 bases between. As DNA, the CDR3 is TGTGCCAGCAGTGAAAGAGACAGAGCCTTTTCGGAAAAACTGTTTTTT. Translating it yields CASSERDRAFSEKLFF. The full variable domain, completed using reference TRBV2 and TRBJ1-4, is EPEVTQTPSHQVTQMGQEVILRCVPISNHLYFYWYRQILGQKVEFLVSFYNNEISEKSEIFDDQFSVERPDGSNFTLKIRSTKLEDSAMYFCASSERDRAFSEKLFFGSGTQLSVL.

The chain uses TRBV5-6 and TRBJ2-7; a possible D gene is TRBD2 (5 bases). The V end lost 3 bases, the J end lost 7 bases, and 17 bases lay between the germline ends. This CDR3 has 14 amino acids. Looked up from germline, CDR1 is SGHDT and CDR2 is YYEEEE. In nucleotides, the CDR3 is TGTGCCAGCAGCTCCTCACGGGGATTGTGGGAGCAGTACTTC. This sequence encodes CASSSSRGLWEQYF.

This clone was found once. This chain connects TRBV2 to TRBJ2-5; 8 bases map to TRBD2. The V segment lost 8 bases and the J segment 5 bases; nucleotides outside the gene matches: 13. The CDR3 consists of 15 residues. Per germline, CDR1 SNHLY and CDR2 FYNNEI. This chain's CDR3 is CASGLGGVGEETQYF. In DNA, the CDR3 is TGTGCCAGCGGCCTCGGGGGGGTGGGAGAGGAGACCCAGTACTTC.

This chain uses TRBV6-1 with TRBJ1-4; 7 positions match TRBD1. After removal of 4 bases from V and 8 bases from J, the junction contained 7 bases not matched to a gene. Germline-derived CDR1 and CDR2 are MNHNS and SASEGT. The CDR3 sequence is 14 residues long. The CDR3 sequence: CASSVAGGREKLFF. DNA for the CDR3: TGTGCCAGCAGTGTTGCAGGGGGAAGGGAAAAACTGTTTTTT.

The chain recombines TRBV7-9 with TRBJ2-7; possibly TRBD1 for D (5 bases). This CDR3 has 13 residues. The germline V gene has CDR1 SEHNR and CDR2 FQNEAQ (reference sequence). Between the trimmed V and J ends, which lost 5 bases and 4 bases, there was a span of 12 bases. The CDR3, as DNA: TGTGCCAGCAGCCCTCTTCAGGGATACGAGCAGTACTTC. Translating gives CASSPLQGYEQYF.

This chain joins TRBV9 and TRBJ2-3, with 11 positions matching TRBD2. The junction had 5 bases not matched to a gene; V was cut back by 2 bases and J by 6 bases. Germline CDR1 reads SGDLS; CDR2 reads YYNGEE. The CDR3 contains 15 residues. This CDR3 is CASSVGTSGFDTQYF. CDR3 bases: TGTGCCAGCAGCGTGGGGACTAGCGGCTTTGATACGCAGTATTTT.

The chain employs TRBV7-2 and TRBJ1-2; 9 bases match TRBD1. The V and J ends lost 5 bases and 6 bases, in that order; junction bases with no gene match: 10. The germline V gene has CDR1 SGHTA and CDR2 FQGNSA. This CDR3 comprises 15 residues. The CDR3 nucleotides read TGTGCCAGCAGCGTCCGGGACAGGGCATTGGATGGCTACACCTTC. Its translation is CASSVRDRALDGYTF.

This rearrangement joins TRBV7-3 to TRBJ2-3; maybe TRBD1 (6 bases). V was clipped by 3 bases and J by 2 bases, with 12 bases between them. The CDR3 runs to 15 residues. Germline CDR1 SGHTA, CDR2 FQGTGA. The DNA of the CDR3 is TGTGCCAGCAGCTTGTTTGGGGGCCACACAGATACGCAGTATTTT. Amino acid sequence: CASSLFGGHTDTQYF.

The genes are TRBV23-1 and TRBJ1-1, with D uncertain. TRBV23-1 belongs to the ORF category, with a function that is uncertain. Trimming removed 8 bases from V and 4 bases from J, with 11 bases in between. This CDR3 contains 12 residues. CDR3 amino acids: CASGRRVTEAFF. The CDR3 nucleotides are TGCGCCAGCGGCAGGCGTGTCACTGAAGCTTTCTTT.

V is TRBV21-1 and J is TRBJ2-7; TRBD2, the table's D call, was not compared with the DNA. TRBV21-1 is termed a pseudogene. CDR3 length: 15 residues. The CDR3 sequence is CASRGLAGDSYEQYF. In DNA, the CDR3 is TGTGCCAGCAGGGGACTAGCGGGAGATTCCTACGAGCAGTACTTC.

The rearrangement joins TRBV7-2 to TRBJ2-2; D not resolved. The germline V gene encodes CDR1 SGHTA and CDR2 FQGNSA. The CDR3 runs 12 residues. Trimming left V 5 bases short and J 4 bases short, with 5 bases between. Here the CDR3 DNA reads TGTGCCAGCAGCCACACCACCGGGGAGCTGTTTTTT. Translating it yields CASSHTTGELFF.

This rearrangement joins TRBV6-1 to TRBJ2-2; possible D gene TRBD2, 6 bases. CDR1 and CDR2 (germline): MNHNS, SASEGT. With 8 bases removed from V and 5 bases from J, the gap between germline ends came to 12 bases. The CDR3 runs 13 residues. This CDR3 reads CASVPGLTGELFF. The CDR3 region has the DNA TGTGCCAGCGTCCCGGGACTGACCGGGGAGCTGTTTTTT.

J is TRBJ2-1 and V is TRBV5-1; 9 nucleotides agree with TRBD2. V shed 0 bases and J 5 bases; nucleotides not matched to a gene: 12. Germline values: CDR1 SGHRS, CDR2 YFSETQ. The CDR3 is 18 amino acids. CDR3 DNA sequence: TGCGCCAGCAGCTTGGGAGTAGCGGGAGACCTTATTCACAATGAGCAGTTCTTC. Residues: CASSLGVAGDLIHNEQFF.

The rearrangement uses TRBV5-4 and TRBJ2-1; a possible D gene is TRBD1 (8 bases). The CDR3 totals 15 residues. V lost 2 bases to trimming and J lost 6 bases, with 15 bases between them. The germline CDR1 and CDR2 sequences are SGHNT and YYREEE (reference sequence). In DNA, the CDR3 is TGTGCCAGCAGCTTACAGGGGGGGACGGGCAATGAGCAGTTCTTC. Amino acids: CASSLQGGTGNEQFF.

The chain links TRBV19 to TRBJ1-1; D remains unclear. CDR3 length equals 13 residues. V was cut by 4 bases and J by 6 bases, with 12 bases left in between. Germline CDR1 is LNHDA and CDR2 is SQIVND (reference sequence). The CDR3 loop is CASSTFAAPEAFF. In DNA, the CDR3 is TGTGCCAGTAGTACATTTGCGGCTCCTGAAGCTTTCTTT.

The chain combines TRBV6-4 with TRBJ1-1; D is perhaps TRBD1 (5 bases). The V end lost 1 base, the J end lost 1 base, and 16 bases lay between the germline ends. Looked up from germline, CDR1 is MRHNA and CDR2 is SNTAGT. The CDR3 spans 17 residues. As DNA, the CDR3 is TGTGCCAGCAGTGACTTCGGATTGACAGAGCAGAACACTGAAGCTTTCTTT. It specifies CASSDFGLTEQNTEAFF.

V usage is TRBV7-2 and J usage is TRBJ2-7; D may be TRBD2 (5 bases). The CDR3 is 13 amino acids. V shed 5 bases and J shed 10 bases, with 18 bases lying between them. Germline CDR1 is SGHTA and CDR2 is FQGNSA. CDR3: CASSQDYRSRQYF. DNA of the CDR3: TGTGCCAGCAGCCAAGACTACCGTTCACGTCAGTACTTC.

CDR3 in DNA: TGTGCCTGGAGTGTTACCGGGACAGGGTATGGCTACACCTTC. Encoded protein: CAWSVTGTGYGYTF. V usage is TRBV30 and J usage is TRBJ1-2, with TRBD1 identical over 9 bases. CDR3 length: 14 amino acids. CDR1 GTSNPN and CDR2 SVGIG come from the germline V gene (reference sequence). Trimming at V came to 0 bases and at J to 5 bases, leaving 4 bases not matched to a gene.

The J gene is TRBJ1-2, the V gene TRBV2, with a possible D match to TRBD1 (6 bases). Germline assignment: CDR1 SNHLY and CDR2 FYNNEI. Trimming removed 1 base from V and 2 bases from J, with 11 bases in between. The CDR3 loop spans 15 amino acids. The DNA for the CDR3 is TGTGCCAGCAGTGAAGGGGGGCGGACGAACTATGGCTACACCTTC. Translation: CASSEGGRTNYGYTF.

The V call is TRBV29-1, the J call TRBJ1-1, with 8 bases identical to TRBD1. The CDR3 extends over 13 amino acids. V dropped 7 bases and J dropped 0; count of bases not matched to a gene: 4. The germline CDR1 and CDR2 sequences are SQVTM and ANQGSEA. The CDR3 coding sequence is TGCAGCGACTTGACAGGGGTGAACACTGAAGCTTTCTTT. It translates to CSDLTGVNTEAFF.

The chain uses TRBV27 and TRBJ2-7, with a possible D match to TRBD2 (7 bases). The CDR3 length is 14 residues. From germline, CDR1 is MNHEY and CDR2 SMNVEV (reference sequence). Trimming took 7 bases from V and 2 from J, leaving 15 bases between them. The CDR3 coding sequence is TGTGCCAGCACCATGGGGGGGGCCCCCTACGAGCAGTACTTC. Its protein is CASTMGGAPYEQYF.

This chain links TRBV6-5 with TRBJ2-5; TRBD1 might be the D (6 bases). V dropped 2 bases and J dropped 2 bases, with 9 bases sitting between them. The length of the CDR3 is 14 residues. The germline V gene has CDR1 MNHEY and CDR2 SVGAGI. The CDR3 sequence is CASSYGQGQETQYF. The CDR3 coding sequence is TGTGCCAGCAGTTACGGGCAGGGGCAAGAGACCCAGTACTTC.

The chain recombines TRBV5-1 with TRBJ2-2, with 8 bases matching TRBD1. V trimming: 0 bases; J trimming: 7 bases; junction bases outside the gene matches: 5. Germline lookup yields CDR1 SGHRS and CDR2 YFSETQ. This CDR3 region has 15 residues. CDR3 sequence (DNA): TGCGCCAGCAGCTTGGACAGGGGGTATGGCGGGGAGCTGTTTTTT. The encoded protein is CASSLDRGYGGELFF.

This chain uses TRBV9 with TRBJ2-3; 10 bases are shared with TRBD2. This CDR3 is built from 16 residues. V dropped 5 bases and J dropped 3; count of bases not matched to a gene: 9. The germline CDR1 and CDR2 sequences are SGDLS and YYNGEE. The CDR3, as DNA: TGTGCCAGCAGTCAATCCCCGGGACTAGCGACAGATACGCAGTATTTT. Residues: CASSQSPGLATDTQYF.

The chain has TRBV9 and TRBJ2-5; 11 nucleotides match TRBD2. The V and J ends lost 3 bases and 5 bases, in that order; junction bases with no gene match: 6. CDR3 length: 15 residues. Per the germline V gene, CDR1 is SGDLS and CDR2 is YYNGEE. CDR3 residues: CASSALAGGLETQYF. DNA of the CDR3: TGTGCCAGCAGCGCGTTAGCGGGGGGGCTTGAGACCCAGTACTTC.

This sequence joins TRBV5-4 and TRBJ2-1, with a possible D match to TRBD2 (5 bases). Trimming cost V 0 bases and J 1 base, with 8 bases left between them. Germline lookup yields CDR1 SGHNT and CDR2 YYREEE (reference sequence). CDR3 length equals 15 residues. The CDR3 protein is CASSLGQRSYNEQFF. The DNA of the CDR3 is TGTGCCAGCAGCTTGGGCCAGCGGTCCTACAATGAGCAGTTCTTC.

This clone has just a few counts. CDR3 sequence reads: CASSFMYEQYF. Written as DNA, the CDR3 is TGTGCCAGCAGCTTTATGTACGAGCAGTACTTC. The chain combines TRBV5-6 with TRBJ2-7; D call uncertain. The CDR3 runs to 11 residues. The V and J ends lost 2 bases and 4 bases respectively, with 4 bases between them. Germline V gene lookup returns CDR1 SGHDT and CDR2 YYEEEE. Supplemented by reference TRBV5-6 and TRBJ2-7, the full variable domain reads DAGVTQSPTHLIKTRGQQVTLRCSPKSGHDTVSWYQQALGQGPQFIFQYYEEEERQRGNFPDRFSGHQFPNYSSELNVNALLLGDSALYLCASSFMYEQYFGPGTRLTVT.

The rearrangement joins TRBV6-5 to TRBJ1-5, with D uncertain. Germline loops: CDR1 MNHEY, CDR2 SVGAGI. The CDR3 spans 14 residues. V was shortened by 2 bases and J by 5 bases, with 10 bases between the two germline ends. Here the CDR3 DNA reads TGTGCCAGCAGTTACGGTTTGGGAGATCAGCCCCAGCATTTT. It specifies CASSYGLGDQPQHF.

The rearrangement joins TRBV27 to TRBJ2-7, with 8 positions matching TRBD2. This CDR3 spans 15 amino acids. The V segment lost 5 bases and the J segment 6 bases; nucleotides outside the gene matches: 12. The germline V gene has CDR1 MNHEY and CDR2 SMNVEV (reference sequence). The CDR3 sequence is CASSVEPGLGGEQYF. CDR3 bases: TGTGCCAGCAGTGTAGAACCGGGACTAGGGGGCGAGCAGTACTTC.

This chain links TRBV9 with TRBJ1-2; possibly TRBD1 for D (6 bases). This CDR3 comprises 12 residues. V was cut by 3 bases and J by 7 bases, with 10 bases left in between. Germline CDR1 is SGDLS and CDR2 is YYNGEE. The CDR3 protein is CASSDRVSGYTF. The CDR3 DNA is TGTGCCAGCAGCGACAGGGTTAGTGGCTACACCTTC. Using reference TRBV9 and TRBJ1-2 for the parts outside the CDR3, the full variable domain is DSGVTQTPKHLITATGQRVTLRCSPRSGDLSVYWYQQSLDQGLQFLIQYYNGEERAKGNILERFSAQQFPDLHSELNLSSLELGDSALYFCASSDRVSGYTFGSGTRLTVV.

The V call is TRBV6-6, the J call TRBJ1-1; possibly TRBD1 for D (5 bases). CDR3 length: 13 residues. Trimming left V 6 bases short and J 1 base short, with 9 bases between. CDR1 is MNHNY and CDR2 is SVGAGI in the germline V gene (reference sequence). The CDR3 bases are TGTGCCAGCAGCCCCAGGGAGAACACTGAAGCTTTCTTT. The encoded protein is CASSPRENTEAFF.

Note on this clone: One end of the junction does not line up with germline, which may come from a read error. This chain links TRBV7-7 with TRBJ1-1; weak D call: TRBD1 (5 bases). Looked up from germline, CDR1 is SSHAT and CDR2 is FNYEAQ (reference sequence). There are 13 residues in the CDR3. The CDR3: CASSLAVGGEAFF. CDR3 nucleotides: TGTGCTAGCAGCTTAGCGGTGGGGGGTGAAGCTTTCTTT.